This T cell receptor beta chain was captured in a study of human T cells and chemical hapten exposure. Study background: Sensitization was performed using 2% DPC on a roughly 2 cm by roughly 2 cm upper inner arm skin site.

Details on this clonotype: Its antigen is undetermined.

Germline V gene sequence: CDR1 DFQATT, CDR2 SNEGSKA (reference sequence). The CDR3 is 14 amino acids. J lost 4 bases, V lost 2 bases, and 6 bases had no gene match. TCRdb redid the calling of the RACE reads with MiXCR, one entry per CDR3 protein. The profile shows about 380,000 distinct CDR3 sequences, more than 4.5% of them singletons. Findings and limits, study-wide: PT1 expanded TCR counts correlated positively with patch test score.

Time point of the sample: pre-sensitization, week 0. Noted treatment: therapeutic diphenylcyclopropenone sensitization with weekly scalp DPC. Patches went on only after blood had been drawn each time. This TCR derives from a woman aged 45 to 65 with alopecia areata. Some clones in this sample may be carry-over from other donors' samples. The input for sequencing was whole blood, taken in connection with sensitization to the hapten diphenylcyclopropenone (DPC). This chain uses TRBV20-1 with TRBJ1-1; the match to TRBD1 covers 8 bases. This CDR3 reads CSARTDRVITEAFF. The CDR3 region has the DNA TGCAGTGCTAGAACGGACAGGGTAATCACTGAAGCTTTCTTT.